This T cell receptor (beta chain) was obtained from a study of blood T cell repertoires in COVID-19. About the research overall: Material from acute and convalescent COVID-19 was sourced from the United States, Italy and Spain. T cells, B-cell-depleted T cells, or PBMCs provided the cDNA or gDNA that served as material.

The authors' processing: It was from reference gene primer amplification that nucleated cell counts were estimated. TCRdb keeps only in-frame clones here, not all; method: immunoSEQ multiplex PCR. D and trimming come from the DNA, and the V and J calls and clone size come from that table. Of 35,000 to 45,000 clones detected, 60% to 85% appear once; the ten largest clones hold roughly 7.9%. The CDR3 sequence is 15 residues long. Trimming left V 5 bases short and J 5 bases short, with 18 bases between. CDR1 MNHNS and CDR2 SASEGT come from the germline V gene. This chain joins TRBV6-1 and TRBJ1-1, with a possible D match to TRBD1 (6 bases). This clonotype was sampled from a man between 65 and 79 years old with active or convalescent COVID-19. The sample was peripheral blood. CDR3: CASSPTDRFDTEAFF. DNA for the CDR3: TGTGCCAGCAGTCCAACCGACAGGTTTGATACTGAAGCTTTCTTT.